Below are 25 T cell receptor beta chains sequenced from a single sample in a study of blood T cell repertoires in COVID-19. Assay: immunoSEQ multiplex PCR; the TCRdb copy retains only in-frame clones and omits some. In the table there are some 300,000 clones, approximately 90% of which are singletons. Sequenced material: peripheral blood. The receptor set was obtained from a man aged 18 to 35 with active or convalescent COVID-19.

Here the CDR3 reads CASSDGSQGRLGSEAFF. The CDR3 coding sequence is TGTGCCAGCAGTGATGGCTCACAGGGGAGGTTAGGGTCTGAAGCTTTCTTT. V is TRBV6-1 and J is TRBJ1-1; TRBD1 aligns across 7 bases. The J segment lost 6 bases and the V segment lost 3 bases, leaving 16 bases of the junction unmatched. CDR3 size: 17 residues. The V gene's germline CDR1 is MNHNS and CDR2 SASEGT.

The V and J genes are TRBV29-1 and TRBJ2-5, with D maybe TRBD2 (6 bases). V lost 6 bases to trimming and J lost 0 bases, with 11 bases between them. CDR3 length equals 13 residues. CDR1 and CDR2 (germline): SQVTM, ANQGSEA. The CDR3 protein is CSVRAGYQETQYF. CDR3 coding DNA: TGCAGCGTCAGAGCGGGTTACCAAGAGACCCAGTACTTC.

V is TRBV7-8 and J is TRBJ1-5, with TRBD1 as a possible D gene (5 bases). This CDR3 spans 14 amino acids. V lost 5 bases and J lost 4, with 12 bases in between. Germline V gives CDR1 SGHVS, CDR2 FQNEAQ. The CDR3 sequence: CASSLDRLNQPQHF. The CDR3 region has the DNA TGTGCCAGCAGCCTCGACAGATTAAATCAGCCCCAGCATTTT.

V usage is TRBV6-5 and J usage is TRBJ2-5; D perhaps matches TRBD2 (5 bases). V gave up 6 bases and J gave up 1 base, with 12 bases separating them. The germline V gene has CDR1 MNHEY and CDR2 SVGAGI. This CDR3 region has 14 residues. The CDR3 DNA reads TGTGCCAGCAGGACGAGGGCCTTCCAAGAGACCCAGTACTTC. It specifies CASRTRAFQETQYF.

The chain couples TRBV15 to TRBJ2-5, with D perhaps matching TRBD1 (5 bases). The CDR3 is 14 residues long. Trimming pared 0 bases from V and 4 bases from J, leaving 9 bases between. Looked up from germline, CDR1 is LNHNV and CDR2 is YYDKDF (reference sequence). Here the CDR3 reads CATSRDRVRETQYF. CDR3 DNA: TGTGCCACCAGCAGAGACAGGGTCCGAGAGACCCAGTACTTC.

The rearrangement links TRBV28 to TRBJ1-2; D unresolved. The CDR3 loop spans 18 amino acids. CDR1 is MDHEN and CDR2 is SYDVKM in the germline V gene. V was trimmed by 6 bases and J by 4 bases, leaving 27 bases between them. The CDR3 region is CASSRVQRPPFSSYGYTF. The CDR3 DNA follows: TGTGCCAGCAGCCGAGTCCAGAGGCCTCCTTTCTCCTCCTATGGCTACACCTTC.

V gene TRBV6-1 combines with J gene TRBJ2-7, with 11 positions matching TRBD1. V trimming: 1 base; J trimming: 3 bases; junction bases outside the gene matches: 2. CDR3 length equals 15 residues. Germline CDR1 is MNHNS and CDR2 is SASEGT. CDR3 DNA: TGTGCCAGCAGTGAAGGGACAGGGGGCGTCTACGAGCAGTACTTC. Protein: CASSEGTGGVYEQYF.

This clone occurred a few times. CDR3 region: CASSEEAAPRLYEQYF. CDR3 sequence (DNA): TGTGCCAGCAGTGAAGAGGCGGCGCCTAGACTCTACGAGCAGTACTTC. The chain has TRBV6-1 and TRBJ2-7; D is uncertain. Germline lookup yields CDR1 MNHNS and CDR2 SASEGT. The CDR3 has 16 residues. V lost 1 base to trimming and J lost 3 bases, with 16 bases between them.

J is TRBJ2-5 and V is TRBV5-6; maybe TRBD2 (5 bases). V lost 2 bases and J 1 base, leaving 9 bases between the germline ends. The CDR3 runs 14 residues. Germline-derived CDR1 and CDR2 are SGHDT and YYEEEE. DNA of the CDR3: TGTGCCAGCAGCTTCGGCGGGTTCCAAGAGACCCAGTACTTC. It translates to CASSFGGFQETQYF.

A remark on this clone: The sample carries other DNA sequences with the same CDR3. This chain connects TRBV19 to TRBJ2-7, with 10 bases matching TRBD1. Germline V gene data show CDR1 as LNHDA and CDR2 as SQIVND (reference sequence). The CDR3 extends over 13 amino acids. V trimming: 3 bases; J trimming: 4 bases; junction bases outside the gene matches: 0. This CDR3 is CASSMGQGYEQYF. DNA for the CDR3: TGTGCCAGTAGTATGGGACAGGGGTACGAGCAGTACTTC.

The CDR3 coding sequence is TGTGCCAGCAGTTACCAATTAGCGGGAGGCTACGAGCAGTACTTC. Protein: CASSYQLAGGYEQYF. J is TRBJ2-7 and V is TRBV6-5; 10 positions agree with TRBD2. V was pared by 2 bases and J by 3 bases, with 4 bases of the junction left unmatched. The germline V gene has CDR1 MNHEY and CDR2 SVGAGI. The CDR3 sequence is 15 residues long.

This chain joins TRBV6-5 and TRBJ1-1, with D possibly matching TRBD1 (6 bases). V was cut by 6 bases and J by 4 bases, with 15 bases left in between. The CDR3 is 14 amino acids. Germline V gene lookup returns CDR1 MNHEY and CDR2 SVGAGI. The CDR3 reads CASRLQGWGTEAFF. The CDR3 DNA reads TGTGCCAGCAGGCTACAGGGATGGGGCACTGAAGCTTTCTTT.

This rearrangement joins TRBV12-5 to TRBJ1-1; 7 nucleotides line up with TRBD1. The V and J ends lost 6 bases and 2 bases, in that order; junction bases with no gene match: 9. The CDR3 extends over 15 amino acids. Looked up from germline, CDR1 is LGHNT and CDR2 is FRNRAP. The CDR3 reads CASGRQGTSNTEAFF. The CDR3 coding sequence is TGTGCTAGTGGCCGACAGGGAACGTCAAACACTGAAGCTTTCTTT. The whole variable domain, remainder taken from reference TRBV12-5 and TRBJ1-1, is DARVTQTPRHKVTEMGQEVTMRCQPILGHNTVFWYRQTMMQGLELLAYFRNRAPLDDSGMPKDRFSAEMPDATLATLKIQPSEPRDSAVYFCASGRQGTSNTEAFFGQGTRLTVV.

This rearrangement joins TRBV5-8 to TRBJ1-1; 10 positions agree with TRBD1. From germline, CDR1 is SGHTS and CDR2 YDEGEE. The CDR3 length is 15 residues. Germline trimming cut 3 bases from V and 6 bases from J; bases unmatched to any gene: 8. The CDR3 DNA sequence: TGTGCCAGCAGCTACGGGGACAGGGGAGGGCCTGAAGCTTTCTTT. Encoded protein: CASSYGDRGGPEAFF.

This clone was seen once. The CDR3 bases are TGTGCCAGCAGTTTCAGGACAGGGGGTACGACAGAGCAGTACTTC. It specifies CASSFRTGGTTEQYF. V is TRBV6-5 and J is TRBJ2-7, with TRBD1 identical over 10 bases. V was clipped by 4 bases and J by 7 bases; unmatched bases: 10. The CDR3 consists of 15 residues. Germline loops: CDR1 MNHEY, CDR2 SVGAGI.

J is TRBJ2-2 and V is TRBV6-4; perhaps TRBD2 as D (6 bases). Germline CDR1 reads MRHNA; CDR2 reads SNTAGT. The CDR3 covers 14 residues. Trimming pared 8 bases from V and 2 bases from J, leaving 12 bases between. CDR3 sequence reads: CASRSGLNTGELFF. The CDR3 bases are TGTGCCAGCCGTAGCGGCCTAAACACCGGGGAGCTGTTTTTT.

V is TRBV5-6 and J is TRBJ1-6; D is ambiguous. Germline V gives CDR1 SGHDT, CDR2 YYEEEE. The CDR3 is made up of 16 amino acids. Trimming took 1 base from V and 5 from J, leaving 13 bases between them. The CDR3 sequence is CASSLSRRIDNSPLHF. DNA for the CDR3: TGTGCCAGCAGCTTGTCCCGGAGGATTGATAATTCACCCCTCCACTTT.

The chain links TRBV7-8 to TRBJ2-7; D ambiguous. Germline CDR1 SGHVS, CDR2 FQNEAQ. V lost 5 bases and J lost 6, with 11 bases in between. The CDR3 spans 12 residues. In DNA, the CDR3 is TGTGCCAGCAGCCCCCTCGTCCCCGAGCAGTACTTC. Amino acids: CASSPLVPEQYF.

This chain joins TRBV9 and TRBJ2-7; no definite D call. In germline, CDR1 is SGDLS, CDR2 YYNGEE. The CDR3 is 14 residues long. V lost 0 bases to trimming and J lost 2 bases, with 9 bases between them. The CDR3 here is CASSVDSFAYEQYF. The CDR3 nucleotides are TGTGCCAGCAGCGTAGACAGTTTTGCCTACGAGCAGTACTTC.

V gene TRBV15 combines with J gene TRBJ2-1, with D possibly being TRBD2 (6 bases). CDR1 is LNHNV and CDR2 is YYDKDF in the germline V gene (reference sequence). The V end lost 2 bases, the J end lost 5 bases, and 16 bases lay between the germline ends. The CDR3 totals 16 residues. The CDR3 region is CATSRRRGGTDNEQFF. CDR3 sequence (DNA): TGTGCCACCAGCAGAAGACGAGGCGGGACGGACAATGAGCAGTTCTTC.

CDR3 amino acids: CASLGDMNTEAFF. In DNA form, the CDR3 reads TGTGCCAGCCTCGGGGACATGAACACTGAAGCTTTCTTT. This rearrangement joins TRBV27 to TRBJ1-1; a weak D match, TRBD1 (6 bases). The CDR3 is 13 amino acids. The ends were cut back, 8 bases at V and 0 bases at J, with 10 bases in the middle. The germline V gene has CDR1 MNHEY and CDR2 SMNVEV (reference sequence).

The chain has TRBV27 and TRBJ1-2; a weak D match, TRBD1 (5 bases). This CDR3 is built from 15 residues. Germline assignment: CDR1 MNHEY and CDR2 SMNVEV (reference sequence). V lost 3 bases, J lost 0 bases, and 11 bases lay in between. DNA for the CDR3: TGTGCCAGCAGTTTCTCGAGACAGCCTAACTATGGCTACACCTTC. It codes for CASSFSRQPNYGYTF.

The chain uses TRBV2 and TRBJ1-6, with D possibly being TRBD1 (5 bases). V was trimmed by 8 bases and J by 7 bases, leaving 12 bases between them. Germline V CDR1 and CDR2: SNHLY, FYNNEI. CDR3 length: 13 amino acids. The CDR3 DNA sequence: TGTGCCAGCTGGGGCAGGCGGAATTCACCCCTCCACTTT. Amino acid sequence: CASWGRRNSPLHF.

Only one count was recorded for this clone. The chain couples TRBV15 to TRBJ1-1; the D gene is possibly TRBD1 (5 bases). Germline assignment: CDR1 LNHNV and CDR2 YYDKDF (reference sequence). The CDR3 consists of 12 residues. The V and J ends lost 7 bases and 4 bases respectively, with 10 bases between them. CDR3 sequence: CATTTGGTEAFF. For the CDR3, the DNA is TGTGCCACCACTACGGGGGGCACTGAAGCTTTCTTT.

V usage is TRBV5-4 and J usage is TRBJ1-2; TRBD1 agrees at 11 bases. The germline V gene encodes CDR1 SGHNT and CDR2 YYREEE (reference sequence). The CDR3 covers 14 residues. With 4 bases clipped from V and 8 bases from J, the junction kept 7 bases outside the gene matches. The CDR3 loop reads CASSLDRGLEGYTF. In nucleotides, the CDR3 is TGTGCCAGCAGCCTGGACAGGGGGCTAGAGGGCTACACCTTC.